The next 5 T cell receptor beta chains were all read from a single sample in a study of molecular identifiers for immune sequencing clone quantification. TCRdb reanalysed the PCR reads using MiXCR and keeps one entry per CDR3 protein. The table lists about 640,000 distinct CDR3 sequences, about 20% of them singletons. The sample was naive CD8+ T cells from blood, with Jurkat cell RNA spiked in. Subset: FACS-sorted CD8+CD4-CCR7+CD45RA+ naive T cells. These receptors came from a human donor in good health. Some libraries in this study had Jurkat cell RNA spiked in.

There are many counts of this clonotype. V gene TRBV5-6 combines with J gene TRBJ1-1, with a possible D match to TRBD1 (6 bases). CDR3 length: 15 amino acids. V was clipped by 3 bases and J by 5 bases, with 17 bases between them. Germline V gives CDR1 SGHDT, CDR2 YYEEEE. CDR3 residues: CASSSQGGGPTEAFF. In nucleotides, the CDR3 is TGTGCCAGCAGCTCGCAGGGTGGGGGCCCGACTGAAGCTTTCTTT.

This clonotype was recorded a few times. The chain links TRBV7-3 to TRBJ2-1; D is perhaps TRBD1 or TRBD2 (5 bases each). Germline assignment: CDR1 SGHTA and CDR2 FQGTGA. V lost 3 bases and J 0 bases, leaving 12 bases between the germline ends. The CDR3 extends over 16 amino acids. The CDR3 here is CASSLMAGGSYNEQFF. The CDR3 bases are TGTGCCAGCAGCTTGATGGCTGGGGGCTCCTACAATGAGCAGTTCTTC. Supplemented by reference TRBV7-3 and TRBJ2-1, the full variable domain reads GAGVSQTPSNKVTEKGKYVELRCDPISGHTALYWYRQSLGQGPEFLIYFQGTGAADDSGLPNDRFFAVRPEGSVSTLKIQRTERGDSAVYLCASSLMAGGSYNEQFFGPGTRLTVL.

This clonotype was seen repeatedly, ten times or more. This chain joins TRBV7-6 and TRBJ2-2; 9 bases map to TRBD2. The length of the CDR3 is 14 residues. Trimming cost V 5 bases and J 8 bases; bases outside gene matches: 6. In germline, CDR1 is SGHVS, CDR2 FNYEAQ. This chain's CDR3 is CASSTGTSPGELFF. The CDR3 nucleotides read TGTGCCAGCAGCACAGGGACTAGCCCAGGGGAGCTGTTTTTT.

This clonotype was recorded at least ten times. V and J are TRBV29-1 and TRBJ2-7; D ambiguous. The V end lost 7 bases, the J end lost 0 bases, and 13 bases lay between the germline ends. Germline V gene sequence: CDR1 SQVTM, CDR2 ANQGSEA. The length of the CDR3 is 13 residues. The CDR3 DNA reads as TGCAGCGCCCGACCGCCGAGCTCCTACGAGCAGTACTTC. Translating gives CSARPPSSYEQYF.

As concerns this clonotype: Given a much more abundant clone one base away, this may be a read error. V and J are TRBV5-1 and TRBJ2-5, with 9 bases identical to TRBD2. The CDR3 is 15 residues long. Germline V gives CDR1 SGHRS, CDR2 YFSETQ. V dropped 4 bases and J dropped 2; count of bases not matched to a gene: 6. CDR3 DNA sequence: TGCGCCAGCAGCCGGGGACTAGCCGAACAAGAGACCCAGTACTTC. Translating gives CASSRGLAEQETQYF.